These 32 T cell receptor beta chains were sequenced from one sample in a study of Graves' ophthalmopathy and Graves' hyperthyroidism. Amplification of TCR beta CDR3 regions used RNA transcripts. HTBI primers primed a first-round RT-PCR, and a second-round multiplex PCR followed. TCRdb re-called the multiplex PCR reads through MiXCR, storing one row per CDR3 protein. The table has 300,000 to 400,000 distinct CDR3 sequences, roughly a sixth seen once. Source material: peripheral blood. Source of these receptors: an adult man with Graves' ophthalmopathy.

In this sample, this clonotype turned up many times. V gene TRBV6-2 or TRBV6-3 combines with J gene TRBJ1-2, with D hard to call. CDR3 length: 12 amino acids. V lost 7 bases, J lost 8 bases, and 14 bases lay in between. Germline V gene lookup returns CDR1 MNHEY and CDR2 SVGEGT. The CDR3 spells CASKLAREGYTF. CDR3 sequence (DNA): TGTGCCAGCAAATTGGCCCGGGAAGGCTACACCTTC.

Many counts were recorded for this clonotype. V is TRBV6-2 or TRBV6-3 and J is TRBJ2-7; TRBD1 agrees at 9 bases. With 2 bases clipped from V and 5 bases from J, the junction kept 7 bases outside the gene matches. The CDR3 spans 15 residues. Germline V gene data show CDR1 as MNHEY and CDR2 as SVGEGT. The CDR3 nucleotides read TGTGCCAGCAGTTACCCCGGACAGGGGAGCAACGAGCAGTACTTC. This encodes CASSYPGQGSNEQYF.

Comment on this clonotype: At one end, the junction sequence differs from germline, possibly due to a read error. In DNA form, the CDR3 reads TGTGCCATCAGCGCGATAGGGGTAGGTCAGCCCCAGCGTTTT. Translation: CAISAIGVGQPQRF. The V and J genes are TRBV10-3 and TRBJ1-5, with D perhaps matching TRBD1 (5 bases). CDR3 size: 14 residues. CDR1 is ENHRY and CDR2 is SYGVKD in the germline V gene.

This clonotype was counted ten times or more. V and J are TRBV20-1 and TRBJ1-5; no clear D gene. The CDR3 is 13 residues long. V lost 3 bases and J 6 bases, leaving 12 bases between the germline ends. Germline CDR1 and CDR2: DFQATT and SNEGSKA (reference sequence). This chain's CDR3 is CSASWRAGQPQHF. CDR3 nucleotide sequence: TGCAGTGCTAGTTGGAGGGCCGGTCAGCCCCAGCATTTT.

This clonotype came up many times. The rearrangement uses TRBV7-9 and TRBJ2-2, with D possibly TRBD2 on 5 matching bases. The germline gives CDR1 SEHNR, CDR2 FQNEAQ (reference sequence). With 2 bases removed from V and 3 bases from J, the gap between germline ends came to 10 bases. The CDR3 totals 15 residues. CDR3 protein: CASSLPGWHTGELFF. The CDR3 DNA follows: TGTGCCAGCAGCTTACCGGGGTGGCACACCGGGGAGCTGTTTTTT. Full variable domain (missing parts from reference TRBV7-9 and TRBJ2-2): DTGVSQNPRHKITKRGQNVTFRCDPISEHNRLYWYRQTLGQGPEFLTYFQNEAQLEKSRLLSDRFSAERPKGSFSTLEIQRTEQGDSAMYLCASSLPGWHTGELFFGEGSRLTVL.

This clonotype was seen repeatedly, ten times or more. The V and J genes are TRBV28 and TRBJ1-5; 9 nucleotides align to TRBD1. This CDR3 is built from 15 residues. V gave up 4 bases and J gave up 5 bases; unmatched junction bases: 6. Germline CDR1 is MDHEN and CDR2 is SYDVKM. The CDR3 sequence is CASSSSGTGYQPQHF. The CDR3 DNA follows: TGTGCCAGCAGTTCCTCCGGGACAGGGTATCAGCCCCAGCATTTT.

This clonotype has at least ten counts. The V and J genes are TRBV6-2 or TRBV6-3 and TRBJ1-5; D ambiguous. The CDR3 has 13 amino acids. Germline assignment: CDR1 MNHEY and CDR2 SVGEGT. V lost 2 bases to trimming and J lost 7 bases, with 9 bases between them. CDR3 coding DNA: TGTGCCAGCAGTTACGAGGAGTACCAGCCCCAGCATTTT. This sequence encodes CASSYEEYQPQHF.

CDR3 nucleotides: TGTGCCAGCAGCCTCACGTTCCGGGACCATTACGAGCAGTACTTC. Its protein product is CASSLTFRDHYEQYF. The chain employs TRBV7-2 and TRBJ2-7; D is possibly TRBD1 or TRBD2 (5 bases each). The CDR3 sequence is 15 residues long. V was pared by 5 bases and J by 4 bases, with 18 bases between. The germline CDR1 and CDR2 sequences are SGHTA and FQGNSA.

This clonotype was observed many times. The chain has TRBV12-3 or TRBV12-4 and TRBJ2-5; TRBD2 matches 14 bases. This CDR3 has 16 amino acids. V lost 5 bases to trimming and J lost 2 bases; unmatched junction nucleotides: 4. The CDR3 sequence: CASSRTSGGNQETQYF. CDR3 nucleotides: TGTGCCAGCAGTAGGACTAGCGGGGGGAATCAAGAGACCCAGTACTTC.

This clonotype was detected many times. The chain's CDR3 is CASSLVGQGAGNTIYF. The CDR3 DNA follows: TGTGCCAGCAGTTTAGTGGGACAGGGGGCTGGAAACACCATATATTTT. V gene TRBV28 combines with J gene TRBJ1-3; TRBD1 matches at 11 bases. The CDR3 loop spans 16 amino acids. In germline, CDR1 is MDHEN, CDR2 SYDVKM. Losses at the gene ends were 2 bases for V and 2 bases for J; bases not matched to a gene: 2.

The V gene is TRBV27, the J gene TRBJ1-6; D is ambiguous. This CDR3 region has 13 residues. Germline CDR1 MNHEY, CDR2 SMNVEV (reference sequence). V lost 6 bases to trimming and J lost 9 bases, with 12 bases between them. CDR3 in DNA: TGTGCCAGCAGGGACGGTTTTGGTTCACCCCTCCACTTT. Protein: CASRDGFGSPLHF.

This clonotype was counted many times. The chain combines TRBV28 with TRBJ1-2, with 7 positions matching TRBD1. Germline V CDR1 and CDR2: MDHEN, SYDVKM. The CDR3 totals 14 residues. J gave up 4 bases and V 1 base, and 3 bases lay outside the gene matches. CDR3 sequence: CASSLFNRGYGYTF. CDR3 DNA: TGTGCCAGCAGTTTATTCAACAGGGGCTATGGCTACACCTTC.

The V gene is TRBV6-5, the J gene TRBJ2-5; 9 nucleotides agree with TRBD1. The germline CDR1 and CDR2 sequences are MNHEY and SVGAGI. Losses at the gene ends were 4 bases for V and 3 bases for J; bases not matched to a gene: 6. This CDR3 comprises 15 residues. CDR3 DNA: TGTGCCAGCAGTTCGTCCGACAGGGGGAAAGAGACCCAGTACTTC. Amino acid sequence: CASSSSDRGKETQYF.

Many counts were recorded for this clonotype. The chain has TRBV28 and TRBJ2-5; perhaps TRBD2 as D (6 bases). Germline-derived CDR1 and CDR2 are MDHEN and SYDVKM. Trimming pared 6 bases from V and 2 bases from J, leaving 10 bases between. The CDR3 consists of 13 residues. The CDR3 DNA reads TGTGCCAGCAGAGGGACTGGACAAGAGACCCAGTACTTC. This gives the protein CASRGTGQETQYF.

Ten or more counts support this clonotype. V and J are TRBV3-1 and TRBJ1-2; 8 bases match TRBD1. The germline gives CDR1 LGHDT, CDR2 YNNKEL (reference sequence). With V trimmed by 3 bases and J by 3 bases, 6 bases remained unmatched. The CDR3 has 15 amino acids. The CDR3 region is CASSQSGQVYYGYTF. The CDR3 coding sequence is TGTGCCAGCAGCCAGTCGGGACAGGTATACTATGGCTACACCTTC.

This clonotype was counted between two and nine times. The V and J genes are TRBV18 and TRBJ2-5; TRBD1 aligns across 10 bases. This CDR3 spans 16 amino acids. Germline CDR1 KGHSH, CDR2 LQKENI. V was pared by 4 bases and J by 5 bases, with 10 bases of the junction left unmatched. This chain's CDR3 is CASSQPGQGMEETQYF. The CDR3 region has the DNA TGTGCCAGCTCACAACCGGGACAGGGGATGGAGGAGACCCAGTACTTC.

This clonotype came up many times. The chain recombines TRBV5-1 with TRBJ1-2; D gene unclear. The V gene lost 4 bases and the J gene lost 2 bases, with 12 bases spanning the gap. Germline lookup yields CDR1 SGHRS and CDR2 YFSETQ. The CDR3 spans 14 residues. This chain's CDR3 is CASSPPDGNYGYTF. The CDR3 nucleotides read TGCGCCAGCAGCCCGCCGGACGGGAACTATGGCTACACCTTC. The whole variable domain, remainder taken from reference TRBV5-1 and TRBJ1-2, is KAGVTQTPRYLIKTRGQQVTLSCSPISGHRSVSWYQQTPGQGLQFLFEYFSETQRNKGNFPGRFSGRQFSNSRSEMNVSTLELGDSALYLCASSPPDGNYGYTFGSGTRLTVV.

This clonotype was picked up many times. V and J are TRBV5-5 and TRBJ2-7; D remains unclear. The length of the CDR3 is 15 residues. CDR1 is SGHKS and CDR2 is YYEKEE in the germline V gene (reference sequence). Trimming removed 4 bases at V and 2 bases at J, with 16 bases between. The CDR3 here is CASSPSPRGTYEQYF. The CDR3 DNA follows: TGTGCCAGCAGCCCGTCCCCCCGAGGCACCTACGAGCAGTACTTC.

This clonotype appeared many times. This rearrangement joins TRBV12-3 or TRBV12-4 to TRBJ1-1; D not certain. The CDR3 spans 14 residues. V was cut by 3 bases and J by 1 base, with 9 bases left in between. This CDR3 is CASSFVASNTEAFF. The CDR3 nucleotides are TGTGCCAGCAGTTTTGTCGCGTCGAACACTGAAGCTTTCTTT.

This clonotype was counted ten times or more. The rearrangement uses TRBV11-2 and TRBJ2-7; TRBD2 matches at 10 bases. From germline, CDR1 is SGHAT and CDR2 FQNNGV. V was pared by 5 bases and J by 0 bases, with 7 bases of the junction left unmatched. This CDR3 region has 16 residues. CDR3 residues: CASSPRTSGTSYEQYF. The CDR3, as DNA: TGTGCCAGCAGCCCCCGGACTAGCGGAACCTCCTACGAGCAGTACTTC.

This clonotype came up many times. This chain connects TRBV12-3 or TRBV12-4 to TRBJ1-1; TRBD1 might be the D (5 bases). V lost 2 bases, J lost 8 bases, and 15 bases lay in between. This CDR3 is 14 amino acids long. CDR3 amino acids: CASSLKGREVEAFF. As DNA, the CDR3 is TGTGCCAGCAGTTTAAAGGGCAGGGAAGTCGAAGCTTTCTTT.

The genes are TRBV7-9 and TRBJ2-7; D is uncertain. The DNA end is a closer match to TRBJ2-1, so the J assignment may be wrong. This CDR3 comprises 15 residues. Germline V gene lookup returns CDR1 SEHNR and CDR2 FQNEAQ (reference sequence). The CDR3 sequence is CASSSQVARRTEQFF. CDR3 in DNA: TGTGCCAGCAGCTCCCAGGTGGCGCGACGTACCGAGCAGTTCTTC.

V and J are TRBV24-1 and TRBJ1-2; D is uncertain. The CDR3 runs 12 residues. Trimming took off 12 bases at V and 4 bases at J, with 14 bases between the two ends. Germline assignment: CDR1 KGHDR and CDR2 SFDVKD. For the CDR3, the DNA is TGTGCCTCTCTAGGACCGCCCTATGGCTACACCTTC. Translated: CASLGPPYGYTF.

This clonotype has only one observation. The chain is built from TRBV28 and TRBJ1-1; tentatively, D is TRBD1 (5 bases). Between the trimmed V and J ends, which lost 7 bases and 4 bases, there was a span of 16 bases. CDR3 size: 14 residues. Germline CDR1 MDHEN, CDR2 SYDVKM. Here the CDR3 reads CASTPGLRGTEAFF. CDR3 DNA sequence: TGTGCCAGCACCCCAGGGTTACGGGGCACTGAAGCTTTCTTT. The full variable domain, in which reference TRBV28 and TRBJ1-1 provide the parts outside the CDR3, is DVKVTQSSRYLVKRTGEKVFLECVQDMDHENMFWYRQDPGLGLRLIYFSYDVKMKEKGDIPEGYSVSREKKERFSLILESASTNQTSMYLCASTPGLRGTEAFFGQGTRLTVV.

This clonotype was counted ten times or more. CDR3 nucleotide sequence: TGTGCCAGCAGCTTAGAGGCTAGTCGTACCTACGAGCAGTACTTC. It translates to CASSLEASRTYEQYF. V gene TRBV7-9 combines with J gene TRBJ2-7; D ambiguous. There are 15 residues in the CDR3. V dropped 1 base and J dropped 2 bases, with 12 bases sitting between them. Per the germline V gene, CDR1 is SEHNR and CDR2 is FQNEAQ (reference sequence).

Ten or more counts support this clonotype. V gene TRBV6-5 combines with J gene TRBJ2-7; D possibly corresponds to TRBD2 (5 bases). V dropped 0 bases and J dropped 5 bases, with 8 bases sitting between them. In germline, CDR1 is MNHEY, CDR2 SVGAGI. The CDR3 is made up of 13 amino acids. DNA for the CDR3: TGTGCCAGCAGTTACTCGAGGGCTAACGAGCAGTACTTC. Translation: CASSYSRANEQYF.

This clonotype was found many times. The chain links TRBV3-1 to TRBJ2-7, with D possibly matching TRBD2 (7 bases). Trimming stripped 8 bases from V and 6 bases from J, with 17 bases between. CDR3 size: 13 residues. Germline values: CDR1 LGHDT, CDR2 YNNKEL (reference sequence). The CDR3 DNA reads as TGTGCCAGCGGTGATGGCGGGGGCGGCGAGCAGTACTTC. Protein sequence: CASGDGGGGEQYF.

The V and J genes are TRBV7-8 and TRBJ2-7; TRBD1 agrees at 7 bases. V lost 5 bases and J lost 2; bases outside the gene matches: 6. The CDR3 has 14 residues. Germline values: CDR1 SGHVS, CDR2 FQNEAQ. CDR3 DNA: TGTGCCAGCAGCACACAGGGGACCCCCTACGAGCAGTACTTC. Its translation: CASSTQGTPYEQYF.

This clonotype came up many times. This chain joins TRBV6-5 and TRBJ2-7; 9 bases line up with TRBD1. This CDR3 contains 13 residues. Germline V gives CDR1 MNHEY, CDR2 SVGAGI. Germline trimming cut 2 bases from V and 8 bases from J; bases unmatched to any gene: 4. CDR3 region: CASSYRDRDKQYF. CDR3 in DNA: TGTGCCAGCAGTTACAGGGACAGGGACAAGCAGTACTTC.

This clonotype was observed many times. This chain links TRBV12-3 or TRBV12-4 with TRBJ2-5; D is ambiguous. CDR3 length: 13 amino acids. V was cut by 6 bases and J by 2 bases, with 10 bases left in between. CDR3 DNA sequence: TGTGCCAGCAGCCCCGGGTGGCAAGAGACCCAGTACTTC. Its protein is CASSPGWQETQYF.

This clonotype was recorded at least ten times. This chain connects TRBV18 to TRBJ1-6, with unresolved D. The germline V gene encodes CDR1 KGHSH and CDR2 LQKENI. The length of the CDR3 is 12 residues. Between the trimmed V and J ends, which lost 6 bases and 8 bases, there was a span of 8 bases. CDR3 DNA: TGTGCCAGCTCCCCAGTGGATTCACCCCTCCACTTT. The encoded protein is CASSPVDSPLHF.

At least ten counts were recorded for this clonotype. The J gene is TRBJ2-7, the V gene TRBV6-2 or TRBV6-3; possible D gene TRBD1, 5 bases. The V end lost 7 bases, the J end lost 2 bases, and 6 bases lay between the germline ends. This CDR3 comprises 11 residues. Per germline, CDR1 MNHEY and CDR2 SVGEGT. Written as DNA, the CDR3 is TGTGCCAGCACGGACACCTACGAGCAGTACTTC. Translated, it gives CASTDTYEQYF.